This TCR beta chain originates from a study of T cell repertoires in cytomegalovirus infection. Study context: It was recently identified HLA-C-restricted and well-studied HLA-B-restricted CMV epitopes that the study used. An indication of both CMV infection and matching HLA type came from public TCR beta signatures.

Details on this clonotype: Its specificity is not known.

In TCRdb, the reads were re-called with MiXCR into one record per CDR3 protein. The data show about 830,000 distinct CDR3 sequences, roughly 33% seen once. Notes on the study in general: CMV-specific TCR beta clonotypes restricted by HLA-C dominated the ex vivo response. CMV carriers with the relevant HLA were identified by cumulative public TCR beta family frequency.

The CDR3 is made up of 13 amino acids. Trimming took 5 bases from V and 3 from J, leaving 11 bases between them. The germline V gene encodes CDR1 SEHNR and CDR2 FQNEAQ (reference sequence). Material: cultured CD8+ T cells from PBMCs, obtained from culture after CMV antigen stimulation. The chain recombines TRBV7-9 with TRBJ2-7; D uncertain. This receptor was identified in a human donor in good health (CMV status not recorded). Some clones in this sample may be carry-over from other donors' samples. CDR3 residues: CASSPPLHYEQYF. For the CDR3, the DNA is TGTGCCAGCAGCCCCCCGCTCCACTACGAGCAGTACTTC.